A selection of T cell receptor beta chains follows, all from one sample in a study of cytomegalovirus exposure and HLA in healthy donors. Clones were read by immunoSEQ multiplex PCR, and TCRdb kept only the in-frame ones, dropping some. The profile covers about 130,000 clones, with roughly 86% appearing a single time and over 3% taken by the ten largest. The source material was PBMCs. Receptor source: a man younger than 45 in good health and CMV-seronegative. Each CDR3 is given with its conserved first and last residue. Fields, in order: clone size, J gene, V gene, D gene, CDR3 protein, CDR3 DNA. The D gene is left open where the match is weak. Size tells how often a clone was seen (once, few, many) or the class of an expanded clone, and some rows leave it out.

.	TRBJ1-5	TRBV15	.	CATSRGTVSNQPQHF	TGTGCCACCAGCAGAGGGACAGTTAGCAATCAGCCCCAGCATTTT
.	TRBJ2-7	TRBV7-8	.	CASSLEQPTYEQYF	TGTGCCAGCAGCTTAGAACAGCCTACCTACGAGCAGTACTTC
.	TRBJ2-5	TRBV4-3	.	CASSPWAGRQETQYF	TGCGCCAGCAGCCCTTGGGCGGGGCGGCAAGAGACCCAGTACTTC
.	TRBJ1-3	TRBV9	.	CASSPRVGGNTIYF	TGTGCCAGCAGCCCGCGGGTAGGGGGAAACACCATATATTTT
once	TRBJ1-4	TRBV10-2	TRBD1	CASSEPGGTATNEKLFF	TGCGCCAGCAGTGAGCCAGGGGGGACTGCAACTAATGAAAAACTGTTTTTT
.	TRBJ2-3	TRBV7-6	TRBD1	CASSTYRGPDTQYF	TGTGCCAGCAGCACCTACAGGGGTCCAGATACGCAGTATTTT
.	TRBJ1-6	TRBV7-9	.	CASSLGRTYNSPLHF	TGTGCCAGCAGCTTGGGGCGGACCTATAATTCACCCCTCCACTTT
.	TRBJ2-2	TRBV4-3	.	CASSPTNTGELFF	TGCGCCAGCAGCCCCACAAACACCGGGGAGCTGTTTTTT
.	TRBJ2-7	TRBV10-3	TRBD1	CAISDRGHRGVDF	TGTGCCATCTCGGACAGGGGGCATAGAGGGGTCGACTTC
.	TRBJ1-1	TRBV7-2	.	CASSLGADLNTEAFF	TGTGCCAGCAGCTTGGGGGCAGACTTGAACACTGAAGCTTTCTTT
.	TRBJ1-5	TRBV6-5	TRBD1	CASSYDRGNQPQHF	TGTGCCAGCAGTTACGACAGGGGCAATCAGCCCCAGCATTTT
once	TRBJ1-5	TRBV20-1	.	CSARDGGPQHF	TGCAGTGCTAGAGATGGCGGGCCCCAGCATTTT
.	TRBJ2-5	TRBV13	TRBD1	CASSSVGIQGETQYF	TGTGCCAGCAGCTCAGTAGGGATACAGGGGGAGACCCAGTACTTC
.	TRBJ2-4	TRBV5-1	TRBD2	CASSSQSGTTLGIQYF	TGCGCCAGCAGCTCCCAATCAGGGACTACCCTGGGCATTCAGTACTTC
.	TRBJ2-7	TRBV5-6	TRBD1	CASSLVGGASYEQYF	TGTGCCAGCAGCTTGGTAGGGGGCGCGTCCTACGAGCAGTACTTC
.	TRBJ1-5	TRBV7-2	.	CASSSSGRNQPQHF	TGTGCCAGCAGCTCGTCAGGGCGTAATCAGCCCCAGCATTTT
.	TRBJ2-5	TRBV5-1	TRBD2	CASSTPVSGGDPQETQYF	TGCGCCAGCAGCACACCCGTCAGCGGGGGGGACCCGCAAGAGACCCAGTACTTC
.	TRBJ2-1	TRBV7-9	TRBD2	CASSELAGAYNEQFF	TGTGCCAGCAGCGAACTAGCGGGGGCCTACAATGAGCAGTTCTTC